The rows below give T cell receptor beta chains drawn from one sample of a study of blood T cell repertoires in COVID-19. Here immunoSEQ multiplex PCR was the method, and the copy in TCRdb shows in-frame clones only, minus some. The table has roughly 92,000 clones, 90% seen once; the top ten hold 4.3%. The sequencing input was peripheral blood. All receptors derive from a woman aged 80 or over with active or convalescent COVID-19. Each CDR3 is given with its conserved first and last residue. Each record gives: D gene, J gene, clone size, CDR3 length, V gene, CDR3 protein, CDR3 DNA. A D gene is named only where the DNA matches it firmly. Some rows mark clone size as missing; the rest say once, few, many or name a class of expanded clone.

>NA|TRBJ2-3|NA|16|TRBV4-3
CASSQQGGREADTQYF
TGCGCCAGCAGCCAACAAGGGGGCAGGGAGGCGGATACGCAGTATTTT
>NA|TRBJ2-3|NA|14|TRBV6-5
CASKVGGIGDTQYF
TGTGCCAGCAAGGTAGGGGGAATTGGAGATACGCAGTATTTT
>NA|TRBJ2-1|NA|14|TRBV2
CASSEVSSYNEQFF
TGTGCCAGCAGTGAAGTCAGCTCCTACAATGAGCAGTTCTTC
>TRBD2|TRBJ2-1|once|14|TRBV7-3
CASRLAGGGNEQFF
TGTGCCAGCAGGCTAGCGGGAGGGGGGAATGAGCAGTTCTTC
>TRBD2|TRBJ2-1|NA|19|TRBV28
CAIALPGLAGGPSYNEQFF
TGTGCCATCGCCCTTCCGGGACTAGCGGGAGGGCCCTCCTACAATGAGCAGTTCTTC
>TRBD1|TRBJ1-4|NA|12|TRBV29-1
CSFWTGDEKLFF
TGCAGCTTCTGGACAGGGGATGAAAAACTGTTTTTT
>NA|TRBJ1-2|NA|14|TRBV24-1
CATSDAPAGYGYTF
TGTGCCACCAGTGACGCGCCAGCAGGCTATGGCTACACCTTC
>NA|TRBJ1-2|NA|14|TRBV7-2
CASSLAPGARGYTF
TGTGCCAGCAGCTTAGCGCCCGGAGCGCGTGGCTACACCTTC
>NA|TRBJ1-6|NA|17|TRBV9
CASGKGAGSSYNSPLHF
TGTGCCAGCGGGAAAGGGGCGGGAAGCTCCTATAATTCACCCCTCCACTTT
>NA|TRBJ2-1|NA|14|TRBV19
CASSTGQGYNEQFF
TGTGCCAGTAGTACGGGACAAGGGTACAATGAGCAGTTCTTC
>NA|TRBJ2-1|NA|16|TRBV24-1
CATSGKGQTGNNEQFF
TGTGCCACCAGTGGTAAGGGACAAACTGGGAACAATGAGCAGTTCTTC
>NA|TRBJ2-7|NA|12|TRBV2
CASRGQSYEQYF
TGTGCCAGCAGAGGACAGAGTTACGAGCAGTACTTC
>NA|TRBJ2-1|once|15|TRBV18
CASSPPLHRDNEQFF
TGTGCCAGCTCACCACCCCTACACAGGGACAATGAGCAGTTCTTC
>TRBD1|TRBJ2-2|NA|17|TRBV7-2
CASSFLGTGVNTGELFF
TGTGCCAGCAGCTTTTTAGGGACAGGGGTGAACACCGGGGAGCTGTTTTTT
>NA|TRBJ1-6|once|14|TRBV6-5
CASTRQVTNSPLHF
TGTGCCAGCACCCGACAGGTTACTAATTCACCCCTCCACTTT
>TRBD1|TRBJ1-1|NA|13|TRBV10-3
CAMGDSLNTEAFF
TGTGCCATGGGGGACAGTCTGAACACTGAAGCTTTCTTT
>NA|TRBJ1-3|NA|15|TRBV12-5
CASGLGGIGGNTIYF
TGTGCTAGTGGTTTGGGCGGGATTGGTGGAAACACCATATATTTT
>NA|TRBJ2-7|NA|14|TRBV5-4
CASSEKNRNYEQYF
TGTGCCAGCAGCGAGAAGAACAGAAACTACGAGCAGTACTTC
>TRBD1|TRBJ2-6|NA|19|TRBV5-1
CASSYPGQGTTSGANVLTF
TGCGCCAGCAGCTACCCGGGACAGGGAACAACCTCTGGGGCCAACGTCCTGACTTTC
>NA|TRBJ2-5|NA|14|TRBV19
CASSYRGEGETQYF
TGTGCCAGTAGTTACAGGGGGGAGGGAGAGACCCAGTACTTC
>NA|TRBJ1-2|NA|15|TRBV5-1
CASSYMARTNYGYTF
TGCGCCAGCAGCTATATGGCCCGGACAAACTATGGCTACACCTTC
>TRBD2|TRBJ2-7|NA|16|TRBV5-1
CASSPGGTSGRVEQYF
TGCGCCAGCAGCCCGGGAGGTACTAGCGGGAGGGTCGAGCAGTACTTC
>NA|TRBJ2-7|few|16|TRBV5-1
CASSSLPGKSTYEQYF
TGCGCCAGCAGCTCATTGCCAGGGAAATCCACCTACGAGCAGTACTTC
>NA|TRBJ2-7|NA|15|TRBV5-4
CASSTRQSGLYEQYF
TGTGCCAGCAGCACCCGACAAAGCGGACTCTACGAGCAGTACTTC
>NA|TRBJ1-1|NA|14|TRBV10-2
CASSEFEGNTEAFF
TGCGCCAGCAGTGAGTTCGAGGGTAACACTGAAGCTTTCTTT